This TCR beta chain derives from a study of CD8 T cells in ankylosing spondylitis. This clonotype occurred many times. Antigen specificity is unknown. TCRdb used MiXCR to reprocess the 5' RACE reads, holding one entry per CDR3 protein. The data show some 39,000 distinct CDR3 sequences, roughly 9.6% seen once. Germline V gene lookup returns CDR1 LGHNA and CDR2 YNFKEQ. The CDR3 contains 16 residues. The V end lost 2 bases, the J end lost 4 bases, and 14 bases lay between the germline ends. Overall study findings and caveats: Disease-linked clones bore a CD8+ phenotype, appearing relatively rarely in peripheral blood. Matched ankylosing spondylitis synovial fluid reportedly showed significant enrichment of disease-linked clones.

The receptor's source is a male donor with ankylosing spondylitis. Specimen: synovial fluid, either unsorted or a sorted T cell fraction (not recorded which). The rearrangement joins TRBV4-2 to TRBJ2-2; maybe TRBD2 (5 bases). CDR3 protein: CASSQSGEIGTGELFF. CDR3 DNA: TGTGCCAGCAGCCAATCTGGGGAGATCGGCACCGGGGAGCTGTTTTTT.